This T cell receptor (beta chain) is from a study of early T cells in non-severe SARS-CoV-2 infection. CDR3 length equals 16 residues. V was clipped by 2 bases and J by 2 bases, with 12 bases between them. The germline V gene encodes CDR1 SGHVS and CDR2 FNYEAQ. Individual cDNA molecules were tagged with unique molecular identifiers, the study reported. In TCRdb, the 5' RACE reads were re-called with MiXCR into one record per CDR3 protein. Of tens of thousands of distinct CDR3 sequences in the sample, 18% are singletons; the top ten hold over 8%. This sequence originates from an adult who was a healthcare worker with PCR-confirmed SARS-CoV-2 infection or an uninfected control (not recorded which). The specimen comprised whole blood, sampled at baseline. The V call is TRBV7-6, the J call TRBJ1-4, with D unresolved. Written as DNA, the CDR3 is TGTGCCAGCAGCTTAACCTCAAGGTCGACTAATGAAAAACTGTTTTTT. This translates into CASSLTSRSTNEKLFF. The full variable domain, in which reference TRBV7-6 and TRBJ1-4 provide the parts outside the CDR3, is GAGVSQSPRYKVTKRGQDVALRCDPISGHVSLYWYRQALGQGPEFLTYFNYEAQQDKSGLPNDRFSAERPEGSISTLTIQRTEQRDSAMYRCASSLTSRSTNEKLFFGSGTQLSVL.